This T cell receptor (beta chain) was identified during a study of cytomegalovirus exposure and HLA in healthy donors. It was with 60 Vbeta and 13 Jbeta primers that the PCR ran. TCRdb's table, derived via immunoSEQ multiplex PCR, lists solely in-frame clones and lacks some. The data show under 150,000 clones, with over 65% seen just once and roughly 1.8% held by the top ten. Deletions cut 1 base from V and 7 bases from J, with 16 bases between. The CDR3 has 15 residues. CDR1 and CDR2 from the germline V gene are SEHNR and FQNEAQ (reference sequence). Donors were ostensibly healthy at sampling, although undocumented immune exposures were probable. This clone was recorded once.

This sequence was found in a man younger than 30 in good health and CMV-seronegative. The rearrangement links TRBV7-9 to TRBJ1-1; D gene ambiguous. Sequencing input: PBMCs. The DNA of the CDR3 is TGTGCCAGCAGCTTAGTAAGGTCGGCAGGACTTGAAGCTTTCTTT. Translating gives CASSLVRSAGLEAFF.